Each of the 29 T cell receptor beta chains below was sequenced from the same sample in a study of OX40 agonist ivuxolimab in advanced cancers. Only in-frame clones appear in the TCRdb table, and some are missing; sequencing was by immunoSEQ multiplex PCR. The profile shows tens of thousands of clones, roughly 87% of them singletons. The sample here was CD4+ or CD8+ T cells sorted from blood, taken in a trial of the OX40 agonist ivuxolimab. Receptors were obtained from an adult with an advanced solid tumor such as melanoma, head and neck, liver or kidney cancer.

The chain has TRBV27 and TRBJ1-5; D not certain. The CDR3 covers 14 residues. The germline gives CDR1 MNHEY, CDR2 SMNVEV (reference sequence). The V gene lost 5 bases and the J gene lost 1 base, with 9 bases spanning the gap. CDR3 protein: CASSTDGSNQPQHF. The CDR3 coding sequence is TGTGCCAGCAGTACGGACGGGAGCAATCAGCCCCAGCATTTT.

The chain has TRBV6-5 and TRBJ1-2; D gene unclear. The germline gives CDR1 MNHEY, CDR2 SVGAGI. V gave up 6 bases and J gave up 7 bases, with 15 bases separating them. The CDR3 is 13 amino acids. CDR3 residues: CASRDHSDPGYTF. The CDR3 DNA sequence: TGTGCCAGCAGGGACCACAGCGATCCTGGCTACACCTTC.

The V call is TRBV10-1, the J call TRBJ2-7; D is possibly TRBD1 (5 bases). Germline loops: CDR1 WNHNN, CDR2 SYGVQD (reference sequence). The CDR3 is 13 amino acids. The V end was cut by 4 bases, the J end by 2 bases, with 9 bases between. CDR3 loop: CASSATGPYEQYF. CDR3 DNA sequence: TGCGCCAGCAGTGCCACAGGTCCCTACGAGCAGTACTTC.

The rearrangement joins TRBV27 to TRBJ1-1; D call uncertain. Trimming removed 5 bases from V and 4 bases from J, with 11 bases in between. Germline CDR1 MNHEY, CDR2 SMNVEV (reference sequence). The CDR3 has 13 amino acids. CDR3 sequence reads: CASSPSEFTEAFF. The DNA of the CDR3 is TGTGCCAGCAGTCCCTCTGAATTCACTGAAGCTTTCTTT.

CDR3 loop: CASSLGQGGNYGYTF. The CDR3 DNA follows: TGCGCCAGCAGCTTGGGACAGGGTGGGAACTATGGCTACACCTTC. This chain connects TRBV5-1 to TRBJ1-2, with 7 bases fitting TRBD1. J was trimmed by 2 bases and V by 0 bases; bases with no gene match: 4. The CDR3 has 15 residues. Germline V gene sequence: CDR1 SGHRS, CDR2 YFSETQ.

The chain joins TRBV29-1 to TRBJ2-7; 8 bases are a match to TRBD1. The CDR3 contains 14 residues. The V gene end was trimmed by 3 bases and the J gene end by 3 bases; junction bases not matched to a gene: 7. Germline values: CDR1 SQVTM, CDR2 ANQGSEA. In DNA, the CDR3 is TGCAGCGTTGAGGAACCGGGACAGGTCTACGAGCAGTACTTC. It translates to CSVEEPGQVYEQYF.

The gene calls are TRBV7-3 and TRBJ2-7, with 12 bases fitting TRBD1. Germline V CDR1 and CDR2: SGHTA, FQGTGA. V shed 2 bases, J shed 7 bases, and the junction held 6 bases outside the gene matches. This CDR3 spans 15 amino acids. CDR3 nucleotides: TGTGCCAGCAGCTTAGGGGACAGGGGGCGTAAAGAGCAGTACTTC. This translates into CASSLGDRGRKEQYF.

This rearrangement joins TRBV2 to TRBJ2-7; weak D call: TRBD2 (6 bases). V lost 6 bases and J 3 bases, leaving 15 bases between the germline ends. Germline V gives CDR1 SNHLY, CDR2 FYNNEI. The CDR3 sequence is 14 residues long. The CDR3: CASRVEGQFYEQYF. As DNA, the CDR3 is TGTGCCAGCAGGGTGGAGGGGCAATTCTACGAGCAGTACTTC.

The rearrangement joins TRBV5-1 to TRBJ2-7; 7 bases agree with TRBD1. CDR3 length equals 16 residues. Germline V lookup: CDR1 SGHRS, CDR2 YFSETQ. V gave up 0 bases and J gave up 3 bases; unmatched junction bases: 9. CDR3: CASSLDGNRGLYEQYF. DNA for the CDR3: TGCGCCAGCAGCTTGGATGGGAACAGGGGCCTCTACGAGCAGTACTTC.

The V call is TRBV4-1, the J call TRBJ2-7; D possibly corresponds to TRBD2 (6 bases). The CDR3 totals 15 residues. Germline V gene sequence: CDR1 MGHRA, CDR2 YSYEKL. Trimming took 1 base from V and 4 from J, leaving 14 bases between them. Written as DNA, the CDR3 is TGCGCCAGCAGCCAAGTTGAACGGGACTTTTACGAGCAGTACTTC. As protein: CASSQVERDFYEQYF.

The chain is built from TRBV27 and TRBJ1-1; D perhaps matches TRBD1 (5 bases). The V gene lost 6 bases and the J gene lost 1 base, with 12 bases spanning the gap. This CDR3 contains 14 residues. In germline, CDR1 is MNHEY, CDR2 SMNVEV (reference sequence). CDR3 region: CASRPFTGNTEAFF. DNA for the CDR3: TGTGCCAGCAGACCTTTCACAGGGAACACTGAAGCTTTCTTT.

V gene TRBV6-4 combines with J gene TRBJ2-1, with 9 nucleotides matching TRBD2. Losses at the gene ends were 0 bases for V and 0 bases for J; bases not matched to a gene: 3. The CDR3 spans 17 residues. From germline, CDR1 is MRHNA and CDR2 SNTAGT. The CDR3 spells CASSDSSGGSSYNEQFF. The CDR3 DNA sequence: TGTGCCAGCAGTGACTCAAGCGGGGGGAGCTCCTACAATGAGCAGTTCTTC.

This sequence joins TRBV2 and TRBJ2-1; TRBD2 is a possible D gene (6 bases). Germline V lookup: CDR1 SNHLY, CDR2 FYNNEI. V was pared by 3 bases and J by 6 bases, with 21 bases between. The length of the CDR3 is 17 residues. The CDR3 spells CASSELKGRSGPNEQFF. In DNA, the CDR3 is TGTGCCAGCAGTGAGTTAAAGGGACGTAGCGGTCCCAATGAGCAGTTCTTC.

The chain has TRBV16 and TRBJ1-3; the D gene is possibly TRBD1 (5 bases). Germline lookup yields CDR1 KGHSY and CDR2 FQNENV. The CDR3 is 14 amino acids. V lost 1 base and J lost 8, with 12 bases in between. The CDR3 DNA is TGTGCCAGCAGCCAATTCGGGCAGGGAGACACCATATATTTT. This gives the protein CASSQFGQGDTIYF.

This rearrangement joins TRBV5-1 to TRBJ2-7, with D maybe TRBD1 (6 bases). This CDR3 is built from 14 residues. In germline, CDR1 is SGHRS, CDR2 YFSETQ. V lost 4 bases to trimming and J lost 2 bases, with 13 bases between them. CDR3 nucleotide sequence: TGCGCCAGCAGCCCCCTGGACAGCACCTACGAGCAGTACTTC. Translation gives CASSPLDSTYEQYF.

The V gene is TRBV4-2, the J gene TRBJ2-7; 7 bases are shared with TRBD1. The CDR3 covers 17 residues. Germline values: CDR1 LGHNA, CDR2 YNFKEQ. The J segment lost 2 bases and the V segment lost 0 bases, leaving 10 bases of the junction unmatched. The chain's CDR3 is CASSQELTGAGTYEQYF. DNA of the CDR3: TGTGCCAGCAGCCAAGAGCTAACAGGGGCAGGGACCTACGAGCAGTACTTC.

The chain has TRBV19 and TRBJ2-6; perhaps TRBD2 as D (5 bases). Germline CDR1 is LNHDA and CDR2 is SQIVND (reference sequence). The CDR3 sequence is 17 residues long. V dropped 1 base and J dropped 0 bases, with 10 bases sitting between them. In nucleotides, the CDR3 is TGTGCCAGTAGTATAGGAGAAGAGGGCTCTGGGGCCAACGTCCTGACTTTC. This gives the protein CASSIGEEGSGANVLTF.

V is TRBV30 and J is TRBJ2-7; 8 bases are shared with TRBD1. From germline, CDR1 is GTSNPN and CDR2 SVGIG (reference sequence). V shed 2 bases and J 5 bases; nucleotides not matched to a gene: 8. CDR3 length: 14 residues. This CDR3 is CAWSPGQGAHEQYF. CDR3 DNA sequence: TGTGCCTGGAGTCCGGGGCAGGGGGCCCACGAGCAGTACTTC.

The genes are TRBV2 and TRBJ2-3, with TRBD1 identical over 7 bases. The CDR3 is 15 amino acids. Germline CDR1 SNHLY, CDR2 FYNNEI. Unmatched junction bases numbered 5, after V lost 0 bases and J lost 5 bases. The CDR3: CASSEAQGIIDTQYF. Here the CDR3 DNA reads TGTGCCAGCAGTGAAGCACAGGGGATTATAGATACGCAGTATTTT.

V gene TRBV30 combines with J gene TRBJ2-7; D not certain. The germline V gene has CDR1 GTSNPN and CDR2 SVGIG (reference sequence). Trimming removed 3 bases at V and 4 bases at J, with 7 bases between. The CDR3 is 11 amino acids. The CDR3, as DNA: TGTGCCTGGAGCTCTACTTACGAGCAGTACTTC. Translation: CAWSSTYEQYF.

The genes are TRBV5-8 and TRBJ2-7, with 8 bases matching TRBD1. This CDR3 has 16 residues. The J segment lost 4 bases and the V segment lost 0 bases, leaving 9 bases of the junction unmatched. Germline V CDR1 and CDR2: SGHTS, YDEGEE. The CDR3 DNA is TGTGCCAGCAGCTTGGACTGGACAGGGAAAGGGTACGAGCAGTACTTC. This translates into CASSLDWTGKGYEQYF.

The chain recombines TRBV30 with TRBJ1-1; D unresolved. Trimming shortened V by 0 bases and J by 3 bases, and 8 bases separated the two germline ends. CDR3 length: 13 residues. Germline CDR1 is GTSNPN and CDR2 is SVGIG (reference sequence). The CDR3, as DNA: TGTGCCTGGAGTGTACTGGGGTACACTGAAGCTTTCTTT. Translation gives CAWSVLGYTEAFF.

The chain links TRBV27 to TRBJ1-5; D is perhaps TRBD1 (6 bases). The CDR3 is made up of 14 amino acids. The V gene's germline CDR1 is MNHEY and CDR2 SMNVEV (reference sequence). V was shortened by 2 bases and J by 5 bases, with 10 bases between the two germline ends. For the CDR3, the DNA is TGTGCCAGCAGTTTACAGGGGCCGGATCAGCCCCAGCATTTT. Translated: CASSLQGPDQPQHF.

The chain uses TRBV6-5 and TRBJ2-1, with D possibly being TRBD2 (7 bases). Germline CDR1 reads MNHEY; CDR2 reads SVGAGI. The V and J ends lost 5 bases and 7 bases respectively, with 15 bases between them. This CDR3 is 14 amino acids long. The DNA for the CDR3 is TGTGCCAGCAGTCGGGGGGCGGTAAATAATGAGCAGTTCTTC. It codes for CASSRGAVNNEQFF.

This rearrangement joins TRBV10-3 to TRBJ1-5; a possible D gene is TRBD1 (5 bases). The CDR3 has 15 residues. V gave up 0 bases and J gave up 3 bases, with 9 bases separating them. The germline V gene encodes CDR1 ENHRY and CDR2 SYGVKD. The CDR3 here is CAISESGGNNQPQHF. CDR3 nucleotides: TGTGCCATCAGTGAGTCGGGGGGAAACAATCAGCCCCAGCATTTT.

This clone came up once. The V call is TRBV13, the J call TRBJ2-1; D call uncertain. The CDR3 contains 12 residues. Germline CDR1 and CDR2: PRHDT and FYEKMQ (reference sequence). V lost 5 bases and J lost 9, with 11 bases in between. The CDR3 bases are TGTGCCAGCAGCCTTGAAACCAGTGAGCAGTTCTTC. The encoded protein is CASSLETSEQFF. Drawing the rest from reference TRBV13 and TRBJ2-1, the complete variable domain is AAGVIQSPRHLIKEKRETATLKCYPIPRHDTVYWYQQGPGQDPQFLISFYEKMQSDKGSIPDRFSAQQFSDYHSELNMSSLELGDSALYFCASSLETSEQFFGPGTRLTVL.

The chain employs TRBV6-5 and TRBJ1-1; 7 bases are shared with TRBD1. V lost 10 bases, J lost 0 bases, and 8 bases stayed unmatched. Germline CDR1 MNHEY, CDR2 SVGAGI. The CDR3 sequence is 14 residues long. The CDR3 is CATGTEALNTEAFF. The DNA for the CDR3 is TGTGCCACCGGGACAGAAGCATTGAACACTGAAGCTTTCTTT.

The chain has TRBV27 and TRBJ1-1; D may be TRBD1 (6 bases). Germline CDR1 is MNHEY and CDR2 is SMNVEV (reference sequence). This CDR3 contains 15 residues. V lost 5 bases and J lost 3, with 16 bases in between. CDR3 sequence: CASSPRGFGDTEAFF. The CDR3 bases are TGTGCCAGCAGTCCTAGGGGGTTTGGGGACACTGAAGCTTTCTTT.

This chain joins TRBV19 and TRBJ1-1, with no clear D. Germline V gene data show CDR1 as LNHDA and CDR2 as SQIVND (reference sequence). Trimming cost V 3 bases and J 4 bases, with 12 bases left between them. The CDR3 is made up of 14 amino acids. DNA for the CDR3: TGTGCCAGTAGTATCTTGGGGTCGGGCACTGAAGCTTTCTTT. It codes for CASSILGSGTEAFF.